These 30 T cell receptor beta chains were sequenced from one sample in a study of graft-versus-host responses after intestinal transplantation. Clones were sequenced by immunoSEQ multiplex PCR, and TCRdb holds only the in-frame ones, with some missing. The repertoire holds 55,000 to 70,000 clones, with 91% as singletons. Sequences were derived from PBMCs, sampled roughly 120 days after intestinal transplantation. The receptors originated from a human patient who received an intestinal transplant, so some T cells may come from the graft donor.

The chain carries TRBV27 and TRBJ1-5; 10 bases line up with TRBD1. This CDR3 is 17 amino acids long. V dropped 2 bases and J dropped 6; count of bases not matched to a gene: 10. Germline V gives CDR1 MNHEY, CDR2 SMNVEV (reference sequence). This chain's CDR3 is CASSLEGRTGGFQPQHF. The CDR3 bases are TGTGCCAGCAGTTTAGAGGGGCGGACAGGGGGTTTTCAGCCCCAGCATTTT.

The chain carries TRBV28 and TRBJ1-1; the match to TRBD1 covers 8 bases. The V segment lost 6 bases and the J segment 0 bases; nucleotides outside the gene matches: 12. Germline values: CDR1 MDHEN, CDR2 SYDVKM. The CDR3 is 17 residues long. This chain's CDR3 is CASRQGVGRVMNTEAFF. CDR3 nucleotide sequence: TGTGCCAGCAGACAGGGGGTCGGCAGGGTCATGAACACTGAAGCTTTCTTT.

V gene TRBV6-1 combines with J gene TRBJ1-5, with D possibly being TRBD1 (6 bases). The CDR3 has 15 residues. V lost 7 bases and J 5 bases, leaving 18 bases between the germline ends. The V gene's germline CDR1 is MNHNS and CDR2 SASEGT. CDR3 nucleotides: TGTGCCAGCACCTCTGGGTGGGGGCCCCATCAGCCCCAGCATTTT. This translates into CASTSGWGPHQPQHF.

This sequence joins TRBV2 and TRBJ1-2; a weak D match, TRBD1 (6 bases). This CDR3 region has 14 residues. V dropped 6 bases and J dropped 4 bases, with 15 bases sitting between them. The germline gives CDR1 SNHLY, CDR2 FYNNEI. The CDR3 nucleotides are TGTGCCAGCAGGGGGGGCTTACGGGGCTATGGCTACACCTTC. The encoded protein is CASRGGLRGYGYTF.

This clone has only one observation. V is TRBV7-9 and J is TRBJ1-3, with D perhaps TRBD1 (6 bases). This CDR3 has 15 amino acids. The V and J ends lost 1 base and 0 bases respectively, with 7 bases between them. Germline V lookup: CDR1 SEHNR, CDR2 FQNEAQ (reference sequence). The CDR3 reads CASSLVGASGNTIYF. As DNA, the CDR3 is TGTGCCAGCAGCTTAGTGGGGGCCTCTGGAAACACCATATATTTT. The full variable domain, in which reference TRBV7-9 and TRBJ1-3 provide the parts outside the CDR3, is DTGVSQNPRHKITKRGQNVTFRCDPISEHNRLYWYRQTLGQGPEFLTYFQNEAQLEKSRLLSDRFSAERPKGSFSTLEIQRTEQGDSAMYLCASSLVGASGNTIYFGEGSWLTVV.

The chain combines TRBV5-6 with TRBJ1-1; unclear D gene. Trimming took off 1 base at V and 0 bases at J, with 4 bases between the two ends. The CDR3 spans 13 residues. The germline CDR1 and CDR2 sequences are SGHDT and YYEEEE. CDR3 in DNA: TGTGCCAGCAGCTTGTTAATGAACACTGAAGCTTTCTTT. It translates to CASSLLMNTEAFF.

CDR3 sequence reads: CASSQGVGGPGTDTQYF. CDR3 DNA sequence: TGTGCCAGCAGCCAAGGGGTCGGTGGGCCAGGCACAGATACGCAGTATTTT. The V call is TRBV14, the J call TRBJ2-3; no clear D gene. The germline V and J ends were trimmed by 1 base and 1 base, with 15 bases remaining between them. The CDR3 consists of 17 residues. Germline lookup yields CDR1 SGHDN and CDR2 FVKESK.

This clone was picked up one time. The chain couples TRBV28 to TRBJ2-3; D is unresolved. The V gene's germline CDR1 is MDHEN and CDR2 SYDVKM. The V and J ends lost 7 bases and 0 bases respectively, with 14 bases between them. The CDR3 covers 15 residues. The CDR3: CASKPGDLSTDTQYF. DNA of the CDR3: TGTGCCAGCAAACCCGGCGATCTGAGCACAGATACGCAGTATTTT. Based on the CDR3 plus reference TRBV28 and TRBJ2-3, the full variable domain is DVKVTQSSRYLVKRTGEKVFLECVQDMDHENMFWYRQDPGLGLRLIYFSYDVKMKEKGDIPEGYSVSREKKERFSLILESASTNQTSMYLCASKPGDLSTDTQYFGPGTRLTVL.

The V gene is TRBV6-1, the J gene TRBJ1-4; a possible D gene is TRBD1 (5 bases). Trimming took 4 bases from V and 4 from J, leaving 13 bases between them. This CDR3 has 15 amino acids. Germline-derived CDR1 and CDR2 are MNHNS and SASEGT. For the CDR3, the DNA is TGTGCCAGCAGTGTAGGGACTTTCTTTAATGAAAAACTGTTTTTT. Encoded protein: CASSVGTFFNEKLFF.

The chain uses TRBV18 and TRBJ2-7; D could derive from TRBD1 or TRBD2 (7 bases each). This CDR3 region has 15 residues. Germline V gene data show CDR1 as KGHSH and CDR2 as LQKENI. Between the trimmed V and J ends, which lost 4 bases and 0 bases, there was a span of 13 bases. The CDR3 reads CASSHSGTASYEQYF. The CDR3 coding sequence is TGTGCCAGCTCACACAGCGGGACAGCCTCCTACGAGCAGTACTTC.

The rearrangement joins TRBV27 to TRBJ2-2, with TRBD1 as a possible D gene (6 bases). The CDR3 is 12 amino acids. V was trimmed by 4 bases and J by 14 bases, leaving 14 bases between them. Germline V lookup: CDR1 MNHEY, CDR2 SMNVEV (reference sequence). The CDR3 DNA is TGTGCCAGCAGTTGGGACATTACAATCCTGTTTTTT. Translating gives CASSWDITILFF.

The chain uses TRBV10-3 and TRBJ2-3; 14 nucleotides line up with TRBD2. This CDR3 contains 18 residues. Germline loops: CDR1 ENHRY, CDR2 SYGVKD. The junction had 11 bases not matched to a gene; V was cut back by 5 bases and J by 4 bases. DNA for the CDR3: TGTGCCATCAGTCGGACTAGCGGGGGGCCGGTGCCCCCAGATACGCAGTATTTT. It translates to CAISRTSGGPVPPDTQYF.

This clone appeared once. This chain's CDR3 is CASSRNRGRGTDTQYF. The CDR3 bases are TGTGCCAGCAGCCGGAACAGGGGACGCGGCACAGATACGCAGTATTTT. The J gene is TRBJ2-3, the V gene TRBV7-8; the match to TRBD1 covers 7 bases. CDR3 length: 16 residues. V was clipped by 5 bases and J by 1 base; unmatched bases: 9. Germline assignment: CDR1 SGHVS and CDR2 FQNEAQ.

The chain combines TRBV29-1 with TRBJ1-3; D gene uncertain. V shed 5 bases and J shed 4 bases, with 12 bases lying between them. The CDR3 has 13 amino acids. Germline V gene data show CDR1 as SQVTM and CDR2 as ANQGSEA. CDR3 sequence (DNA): TGCAGCGTTAGAAGGTGGGCGGGAAACACCATATATTTT. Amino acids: CSVRRWAGNTIYF.

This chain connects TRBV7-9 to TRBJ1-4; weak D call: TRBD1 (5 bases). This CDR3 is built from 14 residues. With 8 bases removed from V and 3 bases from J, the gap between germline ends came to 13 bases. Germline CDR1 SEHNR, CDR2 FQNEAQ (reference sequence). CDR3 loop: CASGERQPNEKLFF. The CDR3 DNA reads TGTGCCAGCGGGGAAAGACAGCCTAATGAAAAACTGTTTTTT.

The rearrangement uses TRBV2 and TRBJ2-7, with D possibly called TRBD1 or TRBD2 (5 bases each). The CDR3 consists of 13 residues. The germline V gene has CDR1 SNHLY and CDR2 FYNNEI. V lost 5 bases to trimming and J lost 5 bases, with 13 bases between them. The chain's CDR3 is CASSHEGMDEQYF. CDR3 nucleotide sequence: TGTGCCAGCAGTCACGAGGGGATGGACGAGCAGTACTTC. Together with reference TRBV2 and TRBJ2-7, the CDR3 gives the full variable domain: EPEVTQTPSHQVTQMGQEVILRCVPISNHLYFYWYRQILGQKVEFLVSFYNNEISEKSEIFDDQFSVERPDGSNFTLKIRSTKLEDSAMYFCASSHEGMDEQYFGPGTRLTVT.

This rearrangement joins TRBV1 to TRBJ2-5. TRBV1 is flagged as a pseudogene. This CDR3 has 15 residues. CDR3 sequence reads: CTSSQVCTDAETQYF. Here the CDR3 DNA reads TGCACCAGCAGCCAAGTTTGCACCGACGCGGAGACCCAGTACTTC.

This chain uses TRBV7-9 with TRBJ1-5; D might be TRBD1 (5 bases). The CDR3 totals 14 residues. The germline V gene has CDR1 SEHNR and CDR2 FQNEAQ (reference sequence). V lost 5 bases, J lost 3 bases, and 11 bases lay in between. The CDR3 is CASSVGHNNQPQHF. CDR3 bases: TGTGCCAGCAGCGTCGGACACAACAATCAGCCCCAGCATTTT.

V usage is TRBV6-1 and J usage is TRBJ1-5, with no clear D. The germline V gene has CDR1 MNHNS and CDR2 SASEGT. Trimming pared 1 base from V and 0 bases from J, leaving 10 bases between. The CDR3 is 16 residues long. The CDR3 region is CASSEETENSNQPQHF. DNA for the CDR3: TGTGCCAGCAGTGAAGAAACAGAAAATAGCAATCAGCCCCAGCATTTT.

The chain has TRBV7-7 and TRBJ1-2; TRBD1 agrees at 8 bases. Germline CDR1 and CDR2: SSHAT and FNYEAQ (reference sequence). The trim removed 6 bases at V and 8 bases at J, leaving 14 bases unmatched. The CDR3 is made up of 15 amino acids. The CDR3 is CASSREEGPGGGYTF. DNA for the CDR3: TGTGCCAGCAGTCGTGAGGAGGGCCCAGGGGGCGGCTACACCTTC.

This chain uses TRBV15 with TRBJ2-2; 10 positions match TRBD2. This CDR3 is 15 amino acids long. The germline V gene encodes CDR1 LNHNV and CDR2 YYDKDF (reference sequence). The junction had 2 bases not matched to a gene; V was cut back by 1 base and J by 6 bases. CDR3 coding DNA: TGTGCCACCAGCAGAGTGGGACTAGCGTCCGGGGAGCTGTTTTTT. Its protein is CATSRVGLASGELFF.

The CDR3: CASSGLLNTGELFF. The CDR3 DNA sequence: TGTGCCAGCAGTGGACTATTGAACACCGGGGAGCTGTTTTTT. This chain uses TRBV6-6 with TRBJ2-2; maybe TRBD2 (6 bases). The V end lost 5 bases, the J end lost 1 base, and 8 bases lay between the germline ends. The CDR3 totals 14 residues. Germline V CDR1 and CDR2: MNHNY, SVGAGI (reference sequence).

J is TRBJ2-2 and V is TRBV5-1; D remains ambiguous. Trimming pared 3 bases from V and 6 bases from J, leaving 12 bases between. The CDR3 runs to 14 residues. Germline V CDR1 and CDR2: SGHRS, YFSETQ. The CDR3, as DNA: TGCGCCAGCAGCTCAAGGGTGGTCCCCGGGGAGCTGTTTTTT. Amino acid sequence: CASSSRVVPGELFF.

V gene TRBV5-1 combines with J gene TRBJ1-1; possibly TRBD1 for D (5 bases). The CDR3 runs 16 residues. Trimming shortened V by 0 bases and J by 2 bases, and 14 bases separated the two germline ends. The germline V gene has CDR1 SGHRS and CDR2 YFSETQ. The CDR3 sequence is CASSLGWGGPNTEAFF. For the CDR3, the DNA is TGCGCCAGCAGCTTGGGGTGGGGGGGTCCCAACACTGAAGCTTTCTTT.

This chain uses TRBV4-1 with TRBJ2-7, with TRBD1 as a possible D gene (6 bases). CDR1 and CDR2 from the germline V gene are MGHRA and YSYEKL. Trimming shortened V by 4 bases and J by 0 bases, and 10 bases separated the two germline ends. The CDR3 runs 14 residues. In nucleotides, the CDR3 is TGCGCCAGCAGCCGACAACAGGGCTCCTACGAGCAGTACTTC. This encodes CASSRQQGSYEQYF.

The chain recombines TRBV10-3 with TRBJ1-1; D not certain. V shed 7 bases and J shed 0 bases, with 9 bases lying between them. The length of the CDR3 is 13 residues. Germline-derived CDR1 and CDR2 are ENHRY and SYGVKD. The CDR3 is CAIMTNLNTEAFF. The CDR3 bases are TGTGCCATCATGACAAACTTGAACACTGAAGCTTTCTTT.

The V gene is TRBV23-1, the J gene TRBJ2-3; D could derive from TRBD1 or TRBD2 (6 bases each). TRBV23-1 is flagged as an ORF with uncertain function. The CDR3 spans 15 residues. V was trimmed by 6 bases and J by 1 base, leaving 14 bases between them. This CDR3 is CASSPEGEGTDTQYF. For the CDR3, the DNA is TGCGCCAGCAGCCCTGAGGGGGAGGGCACAGATACGCAGTATTTT.

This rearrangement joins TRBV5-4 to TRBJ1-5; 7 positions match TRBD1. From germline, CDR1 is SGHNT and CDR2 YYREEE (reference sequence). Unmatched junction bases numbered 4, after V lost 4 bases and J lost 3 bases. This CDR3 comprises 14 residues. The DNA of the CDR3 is TGTGCCAGCAGCGCAGGGACAGACAATCAGCCCCAGCATTTT. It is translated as CASSAGTDNQPQHF.

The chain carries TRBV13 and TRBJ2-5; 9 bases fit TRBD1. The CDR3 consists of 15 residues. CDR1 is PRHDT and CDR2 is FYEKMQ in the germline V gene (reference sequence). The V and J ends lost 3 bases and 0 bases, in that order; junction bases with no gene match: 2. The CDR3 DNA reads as TGTGCCAGCAGCTTCGGGACAGGGTACCAAGAGACCCAGTACTTC. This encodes CASSFGTGYQETQYF.

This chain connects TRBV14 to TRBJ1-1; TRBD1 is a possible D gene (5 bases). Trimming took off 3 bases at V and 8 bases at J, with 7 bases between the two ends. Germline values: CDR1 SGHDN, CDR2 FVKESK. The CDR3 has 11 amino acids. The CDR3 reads CASSQGGEAFF. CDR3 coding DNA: TGTGCCAGCAGCCAGGGGGGAGAAGCTTTCTTT.